These 9 T cell receptor beta chains share one sample of origin, sequenced in a study of blood T cell repertoires in COVID-19. TCRdb's table, derived via immunoSEQ multiplex PCR, lists solely in-frame clones and lacks some. The data contain roughly 200,000 clones, 70% to 90% of them singletons. Input material: peripheral blood. These receptors were obtained from a man between 60 and 75 years old with acute or convalescent COVID-19.

The genes are TRBV9 and TRBJ1-2, with D uncertain. The V end lost 0 bases, the J end lost 2 bases, and 8 bases lay between the germline ends. Germline-derived CDR1 and CDR2 are SGDLS and YYNGEE. The CDR3 loop spans 14 amino acids. Here the CDR3 DNA reads TGTGCCAGCAGCGTAGGACACAAAAACTATGGCTACACCTTC. Amino acid sequence: CASSVGHKNYGYTF.

The genes are TRBV27 and TRBJ2-3; 8 nucleotides match TRBD1. The CDR3 spans 16 residues. The ends lost 6 bases at V and 6 bases at J; junction bases unmatched: 14. Germline V lookup: CDR1 MNHEY, CDR2 SMNVEV (reference sequence). The CDR3 DNA reads TGTGCCAGCAGGGGGGCATCAGGGGGCGCAACCGATACGCAGTATTTT. Encoded protein: CASRGASGGATDTQYF.

This clone was recorded a few times. V usage is TRBV4-2 and J usage is TRBJ2-7; TRBD1 aligns across 8 bases. CDR1 and CDR2 from the germline V gene are LGHNA and YNFKEQ. The CDR3 contains 16 residues. V was pared by 3 bases and J by 3 bases, with 10 bases of the junction left unmatched. The CDR3 region is CASSHLGGQGIYEQYF. The CDR3 DNA reads as TGTGCCAGCAGCCATTTGGGCGGACAGGGTATCTACGAGCAGTACTTC.

The gene calls are TRBV11-2 and TRBJ2-2; no reliable D call. The CDR3 has 14 amino acids. The germline V gene encodes CDR1 SGHAT and CDR2 FQNNGV. Trimming pared 2 bases from V and 6 bases from J, leaving 10 bases between. The DNA of the CDR3 is TGTGCCAGCAGCTTACAAGGAGCTCCCGGGGAGCTGTTTTTT. Residues: CASSLQGAPGELFF. Based on the CDR3 plus reference TRBV11-2 and TRBJ2-2, the full variable domain is EAGVAQSPRYKIIEKRQSVAFWCNPISGHATLYWYQQILGQGPKLLIQFQNNGVVDDSQLPKDRFSAERLKGVDSTLKIQPAKLEDSAVYLCASSLQGAPGELFFGEGSRLTVL.

The chain couples TRBV12-3 or TRBV12-4 to TRBJ1-2; 7 bases match TRBD1. Trimming at V came to 6 bases and at J to 6 bases, leaving 7 bases not matched to a gene. There are 13 residues in the CDR3. The CDR3 nucleotides read TGTGCCAGCAGGGCGCAACAGGGGAATGGCTACACCTTC. It yields the protein CASRAQQGNGYTF.

This chain joins TRBV21-1 and TRBJ1-5; the table's D call, TRBD1, has no DNA check behind it. TRBV21-1 constitutes a pseudogene. The CDR3 is 19 amino acids. This CDR3 is CASSAPSGQGALANQPQHF. CDR3 nucleotide sequence: TGTGCCAGCAGCGCCCCCTCAGGACAGGGGGCCCTCGCCAATCAGCCCCAGCATTTT.

The rearrangement links TRBV29-1 to TRBJ2-3, with 8 bases that match TRBD2. Germline CDR1 and CDR2: SQVTM and ANQGSEA. This CDR3 comprises 14 residues. Trimming removed 6 bases from V and 0 bases from J; junction bases left unmatched: 5. For the CDR3, the DNA is TGCAGCGTATCCGGGACTAGTAGCACAGATACGCAGTATTTT. It encodes CSVSGTSSTDTQYF.

The gene calls are TRBV12-3 or TRBV12-4 and TRBJ2-1; 7 nucleotides align to TRBD1. V trimming: 4 bases; J trimming: 10 bases; junction bases outside the gene matches: 7. This CDR3 contains 13 residues. This chain's CDR3 is CASSSTGSGEQFF. CDR3 nucleotides: TGTGCCAGCAGTTCGACAGGGTCCGGGGAGCAGTTCTTC.

About this clone itself: Other DNA sequences from this sample encode an identical CDR3 as well. This chain uses TRBV28 with TRBJ2-5; D possibly corresponds to TRBD1 (6 bases). Germline V gives CDR1 MDHEN, CDR2 SYDVKM. The V gene lost 7 bases and the J gene lost 2 bases, with 14 bases spanning the gap. The CDR3 runs to 14 residues. CDR3 in amino acids: CASTPGQTQETQYF. The CDR3 nucleotides are TGTGCCAGCACCCCTGGACAGACACAAGAGACCCAGTACTTC.